A single TCR beta chain is shown here with its context. The sample holds other DNA sequences that translate to the same CDR3. The entry originates in a study of CD8+ T cells in alopecia areata. cDNA reverse transcribed from extracted RNA served as the sequencing template. Assay: immunoSEQ multiplex PCR; the TCRdb copy retains only in-frame clones and omits some. There are about 300,000 clones in the sample; 55% to 70% occur only once, and 1.8% lies in the top ten. Treatment reported: oral pan-JAK inhibitor, 5-10 mg twice daily. V lost 4 bases and J lost 7, with 4 bases in between. The germline CDR1 and CDR2 sequences are SQVTM and ANQGSEA. There are 9 residues in the CDR3.

This chain joins TRBV29-1 and TRBJ1-2; no clear D gene. The TCR comes from a human donor with alopecia areata. The sequences come from CD4+ T cells sorted from blood, collected at week 24, from a patient treated with tofacitinib. The CDR3 DNA follows: TGCAGCGTTGTACCTGGCTACACCTTC. Translation: CSVVPGYTF.